Listed below are T cell receptor beta chains from one sample, sequenced in a study of Ad26.COV2.S vaccination and SARS-CoV-2 variants. Sequencing used immunoSEQ multiplex PCR; TCRdb keeps in-frame clones, though not all of them. This sample has roughly 380,000 clones, with just over 90% found just once. The specimen was peripheral blood, collected after recovery from COVID-19. These receptors all stem from a human donor who had recovered from COVID-19. Both conserved end residues are part of each CDR3. Fields, in order: J gene, clone size, D gene, V gene, CDR3 DNA, CDR3 protein. A D gene is named only where the DNA matches it firmly. A row's size may be missing; if present it is once, few, many or a size class.

TRBJ2-7 - - TRBV6-6 TGTGCCAGCACAGGGAGGGACACATCCTACGAGCAGTACTTC CASTGRDTSYEQYF
TRBJ1-5 - - TRBV12-5 TGTGCTAGTGGTTGGGACCAGCCCCAGCATTTT CASGWDQPQHF
TRBJ1-3 - TRBD1 TRBV7-8 TGTGCCAGCAGCTTTCGGAGACAGGGAAGCTCTGGAAACACCATATATTTT CASSFRRQGSSGNTIYF
TRBJ2-5 - - TRBV5-6 TGTGCCAGCAGCTCCCTCGGGGAGACCCAGTACTTC CASSSLGETQYF
TRBJ1-2 few TRBD1 TRBV14 TGTGCCAGCAATGGACAGGGGCCCCGTCACTTC CASNGQGPRHF
TRBJ2-3 - - TRBV11-3 TGTGCCAGCAGCTTTCAAGGGGTTGGGGATACGCAGTATTTT CASSFQGVGDTQYF
TRBJ1-2 once TRBD1 TRBV9 TGTGCCAGCAGCATCGGGACAGACTATGGCTACACCTTC CASSIGTDYGYTF
TRBJ2-1 - - TRBV6-2/TRBV6-3 TGTGCCAGCAGTTACAGGGGGATCACCTACAATGAGCAGTTCTTC CASSYRGITYNEQFF
TRBJ1-2 - - TRBV9 TGTGCCAGCAGCGTAGCAGGCCAAACTTATGGCTACACCTTC CASSVAGQTYGYTF
TRBJ1-1 - - TRBV6-2/TRBV6-3 TGTGCCAGCAGTCCCCAGACAACTGAAGCTTTCTTT CASSPQTTEAFF
TRBJ2-7 many TRBD1 TRBV9 TGTGCCAGCAGCCCACAGGGACAGGGGTTCTTTGAGCAGTACTTC CASSPQGQGFFEQYF
TRBJ2-1 - - TRBV5-1 TGCGCCAGCAGCTTGGTTGGTTACAATGAGCAGTTCTTC CASSLVGYNEQFF
TRBJ2-2 - - TRBV12-3/TRBV12-4 TGTGCCAGCACTCCATATGGGTCCGGGGAGCTGTTTTTT CASTPYGSGELFF
TRBJ2-1 - - TRBV5-6 TGTGCCAGCAGCTTGGTGGGCGTCACCTACAATGAGCAGTTCTTC CASSLVGVTYNEQFF
TRBJ1-1 - TRBD1 TRBV29-1 TGCAGCGTTCCGGCGACAGGGGGAGCGTGGAACACTGAAGCTTTCTTT CSVPATGGAWNTEAFF
TRBJ2-2 once - TRBV5-1 TGCGCCAGCAGCTTTCGGAGAAACACCGGGGAGCTGTTTTTT CASSFRRNTGELFF
TRBJ2-4 - - TRBV19 TGTGCCAGTAGGCCCTATAGGACACAGAAAAACATTCAGTACTTC CASRPYRTQKNIQYF
TRBJ2-7 - - TRBV7-8 TGTGCCAGCAGCCATTCCGGGCGCGAGCAGTACTTC CASSHSGREQYF
TRBJ2-1 once TRBD2 TRBV6-5 TGTGCCAGCAGACTTCTAGCGGGGGGAAGGAATGAGCAGTTCTTC CASRLLAGGRNEQFF
TRBJ1-1 - - TRBV7-2 TGTGCCAGCAGCTTACTTAGCGTTTACAGCATGAACACTGAAGCTTTCTTT CASSLLSVYSMNTEAFF
TRBJ1-1 - - TRBV11-2 TGTGCCAGCAGCTTAGAGGGTTACATGAACACTGAAGCTTTCTTT CASSLEGYMNTEAFF
TRBJ1-5 - - TRBV3-1/TRBV3-2 TGTGCCACCAGTGGAGGGAGCAATCAGCCCCAGCATTTT CATSGGSNQPQHF
TRBJ1-1 - TRBD1 TRBV5-1 TGCGCCAGCAGCTCCTATTCCAGGACAGGGGTGAACACTGAAGCTTTCTTT CASSSYSRTGVNTEAFF
TRBJ1-5 - - TRBV4-1 TGCGCCAGCAGCCAGGGGCTGGGTCAGCCCCAGCATTTT CASSQGLGQPQHF
TRBJ1-4 once - TRBV5-1 TGCGCCAGCAGCCCGGAGGGGGGGGTTAATGAAAAACTGTTTTTT CASSPEGGVNEKLFF
TRBJ1-5 - - TRBV2 TGTGCCAGCAGTGATGGGCTGACATCTAGCAATCAGCCCCAGCATTTT CASSDGLTSSNQPQHF
TRBJ2-3 - - TRBV5-5 TGTGCCAGCAGCTTGTATGGCCTAAGACCGGGGGATACGCAGTATTTT CASSLYGLRPGDTQYF
TRBJ2-1 - TRBD1 TRBV9 TGTGCCAGCAGCGCTACGTCCGGGACAGGACCAAGCGATGAGCAGTTCTTC CASSATSGTGPSDEQFF
TRBJ2-7 - - TRBV27 TGTGCCAGCAGTCCTACCGGGAGTGAGCAGTACTTC CASSPTGSEQYF
TRBJ1-1 - - TRBV6-2/TRBV6-3 TGTGCCAGCAGTTACAAGGTCCTGAACACTGAAGCTTTCTTT CASSYKVLNTEAFF
TRBJ1-1 once - TRBV6-5 TGTGCCAGCAACCATCGGGAGAACACTGAAGCTTTCTTT CASNHRENTEAFF
TRBJ1-4 - - TRBV2 TGTGCCAGCCACAGGGAAAACCATGAAAAACTGTTTTTT CASHRENHEKLFF
TRBJ2-7 - - TRBV11-2 TGTGCCAGCAAACTCAGTTCCGCTCGCTACGAGCAGTACTTC CASKLSSARYEQYF
TRBJ2-1 - - TRBV3-1/TRBV3-2 TGTGCCAGCAGCCGACTCGGGTGGGGGCCGCACAATGAGCAGTTCTTC CASSRLGWGPHNEQFF
TRBJ1-2 - TRBD1 TRBV9 TGTGCCAGCAGCGTTAGTAGGGACAGGGCTGGCTACACCTTC CASSVSRDRAGYTF
TRBJ2-1 - TRBD1 TRBV4-3 TGCGCCAGCAGCCTAGGACAGGGCCACGACAATGAGCAGTTCTTC CASSLGQGHDNEQFF
TRBJ1-1 - - TRBV3-1/TRBV3-2 TGTGCCAGCAGCCAAGATCTGAAGGGCGAGGTAGCTGAAGCTTTCTTT CASSQDLKGEVAEAFF
TRBJ2-3 - - TRBV9 TGTGCCAGCAGCCTCCTAACTAGTTTTCAGGACGCAGATACGCAGTATTTT CASSLLTSFQDADTQYF
TRBJ1-3 few - TRBV7-6 TGTGCCAGCAGCGAGAACACCGGGACCGCAAATGGAAACACCATATATTTT CASSENTGTANGNTIYF
TRBJ2-1 - TRBD2 TRBV3-1/TRBV3-2 TGTGCCAGCAGCCAAGATCAGCGGGGGGCATACAATGAGCAGTTCTTC CASSQDQRGAYNEQFF
TRBJ1-5 - TRBD1 TRBV5-4 TGTGCCAGCAGCCGACAGGGCCATCAGCCCCAGCATTTT CASSRQGHQPQHF
TRBJ1-2 - TRBD1 TRBV6-6 TGTGCCAGCAGTTCGCAGGGGGGAGGCTACACCTTC CASSSQGGGYTF
TRBJ2-7 - TRBD1 TRBV6-5 TGTGCCAGCAGTTACTCGTACAGACAGGGCCTTTATCGGTACTTC CASSYSYRQGLYRYF
TRBJ1-1 - - TRBV7-2 TGTGCCAGCAGCCCCTTACGGGCGAACACTGAAGCTTTCTTT CASSPLRANTEAFF
TRBJ2-1 once TRBD2 TRBV7-6 TGTGCCAGCAGCTTGGTAATTCGCGGGGGGACACGTGACTACAATGAGCAGTTCTTC CASSLVIRGGTRDYNEQFF
TRBJ2-3 - - TRBV12-3/TRBV12-4 TGTGCCAGCATTTGGGCAGATACGCAGTATTTT CASIWADTQYF
TRBJ2-5 - - TRBV6-1 TGTGCCAGCAGTGAATTGAAGTTGGTGGGGGGAGAGACCCAGTACTTC CASSELKLVGGETQYF
TRBJ1-2 once - TRBV7-8 TGTGCCAGCAGCCAAGCGTTTGGGGGGGATGGCTACACCTTC CASSQAFGGDGYTF
TRBJ2-7 - - TRBV5-1 TGCGCCAGCAGCTTGGCTCAGGGAGGCTACGAGCAGTACTTC CASSLAQGGYEQYF
TRBJ1-6 - TRBD1 TRBV6-2/TRBV6-3 TGTGCCAGCAGTTACTCCCGGGACAGGGGGAATTCACCCCTCCACTTT CASSYSRDRGNSPLHF
TRBJ1-2 - - TRBV13 TGTGCCAGCAGTCTTAATTCAATTGGCTACACCTTC CASSLNSIGYTF
TRBJ2-3 - TRBD1 TRBV19 TGTGCCAGTAGTTGGGGACAGGGGGCGAGGGATACGCAGTATTTT CASSWGQGARDTQYF
TRBJ2-1 - TRBD2 TRBV5-1 TGCGCCAGCAGCCGGAGCGGGGTCTCCTACAATGAGCAGTTCTTC CASSRSGVSYNEQFF
TRBJ2-3 - TRBD2 TRBV5-4 TGTGCCAGCAGCTTGGGTCCGCGCGGGGGGGATACGCAGTATTTT CASSLGPRGGDTQYF
TRBJ1-5 - - TRBV6-1 TGTGCCAGCAGCAGTGGACCGATGAATCAGCCCCAGCATTTT CASSSGPMNQPQHF
TRBJ1-1 - - TRBV3-1/TRBV3-2 TGTGCCAGCAGCAGGGACGGAGGGAACACTGAAGCTTTCTTT CASSRDGGNTEAFF
TRBJ1-5 - - TRBV6-5 TGTGCCAGCAGTTATCAGGGGTCTCAGCCCCAGCATTTT CASSYQGSQPQHF
TRBJ2-7 - - TRBV5-5 TGTGCCAGCAGCTTGTCTGGAAACTCCTACGAGCAGTACTTC CASSLSGNSYEQYF